The entry that follows covers one TCR beta chain sequence. The junction differs from germline at one of its ends, possibly a read error. RNA transcripts gave rise to amplified TCR beta CDR3 regions. A set of HTBI primers served as the primers for a first-round RT-PCR of the TCR CDR3. TCRdb recomputed calls from the multiplex PCR reads with MiXCR, one row per CDR3 protein. The table records about 350,000 distinct CDR3 sequences, roughly 14% of them present only once. A lack of ophthalmopathy progression within 18 months defined stable Graves' hyperthyroidism. This record belongs to a study of T cells in Graves' hyperthyroidism and ophthalmopathy. This CDR3 has 15 residues. Germline CDR1 is MNHEY and CDR2 is SVGAGI.

The sequence was obtained from a woman in her twenties or thirties with Graves' hyperthyroidism. Specimen: blood. This sequence joins TRBV6-5 and TRBJ1-1; unclear D gene. The CDR3 DNA follows: TGTACCAGCAGTTACGGTGACGGCCTGAACACTGAAGCTTTCTTT. Its protein product is CTSSYGDGLNTEAFF.